These 29 T cell receptor beta chains were sequenced from one sample in a study of blood T cell repertoires in COVID-19. Assay: immunoSEQ multiplex PCR; the TCRdb copy retains only in-frame clones and omits some. The sample consists of about 140,000 clones, about 83% of them appearing once. The sample comprised peripheral blood. All receptors derive from a human donor in a cohort sampled during active COVID-19.

The chain recombines TRBV7-2 with TRBJ2-2, with D maybe TRBD1 (5 bases). The CDR3 totals 15 residues. The V end was cut by 1 base, the J end by 4 bases, with 10 bases between. Germline values: CDR1 SGHTA, CDR2 FQGNSA. The chain's CDR3 is CASSLVARATGELFF. DNA for the CDR3: TGTGCCAGCAGCTTAGTTGCCAGGGCCACCGGGGAGCTGTTTTTT.

The chain recombines TRBV12-3 or TRBV12-4 with TRBJ1-5, with 8 bases that match TRBD1. The V and J ends lost 3 bases and 6 bases, in that order; junction bases with no gene match: 1. The CDR3 has 13 amino acids. The CDR3: CASSFGQGQPQHF. The CDR3 coding sequence is TGTGCCAGCAGTTTTGGACAGGGTCAGCCCCAGCATTTT.

This chain joins TRBV27 and TRBJ2-1; perhaps TRBD1 as D (6 bases). The CDR3 contains 15 residues. CDR1 MNHEY and CDR2 SMNVEV come from the germline V gene (reference sequence). With 7 bases removed from V and 5 bases from J, the gap between germline ends came to 18 bases. The CDR3 loop is CASIISPGTNNEQFF. The CDR3 DNA sequence: TGTGCCAGCATTATATCCCCCGGGACAAACAATGAGCAGTTCTTC.

The CDR3 DNA sequence: TGTGCCAGCAGTTTGGCTAGTTTGGAGACCCAGTACTTC. Translating gives CASSLASLETQYF. The rearrangement uses TRBV12-3 or TRBV12-4 and TRBJ2-5; no clear D. The CDR3 runs to 13 residues. V lost 3 bases and J 5 bases, leaving 10 bases between the germline ends.

The chain has TRBV2 and TRBJ1-2; no definite D call. The V gene lost 9 bases and the J gene lost 6 bases, with 14 bases spanning the gap. Germline V gene lookup returns CDR1 SNHLY and CDR2 FYNNEI. CDR3 length: 12 residues. The CDR3 protein is CASTGILDGYTF. CDR3 in DNA: TGTGCCAGTACGGGAATTCTAGATGGCTACACCTTC.

The rearrangement links TRBV5-1 to TRBJ2-7; 9 bases match TRBD1. CDR3 length equals 16 residues. In germline, CDR1 is SGHRS, CDR2 YFSETQ. The V gene end was trimmed by 5 bases and the J gene end by 3 bases; junction bases not matched to a gene: 12. CDR3 bases: TGCGCCAGCAGAAAGGTCACCGGGACAGGGTACTACGAGCAGTACTTC. Translation: CASRKVTGTGYYEQYF.

V usage is TRBV24-1 and J usage is TRBJ2-5; tentatively, D is TRBD1 (6 bases). Looked up from germline, CDR1 is KGHDR and CDR2 is SFDVKD. The CDR3 covers 13 residues. V was pared by 5 bases and J by 0 bases, with 6 bases between. The CDR3 nucleotides read TGTGCCACCAGTGGACAGGACCAAGAGACCCAGTACTTC. As protein: CATSGQDQETQYF.

The chain is built from TRBV30 and TRBJ1-5; TRBD1 agrees at 8 bases. CDR3 length equals 19 residues. The V and J ends lost 1 base and 0 bases, in that order; junction bases with no gene match: 14. CDR1 is GTSNPN, CDR2 SVGIG, per germline (reference sequence). CDR3 bases: TGTGCCTGGAGTGCCCTCGGGACAGGCTCCTTTTATAGCAATCAGCCCCAGCATTTT. Its protein product is CAWSALGTGSFYSNQPQHF.

This rearrangement joins TRBV29-1 to TRBJ2-5; D possibly corresponds to TRBD2 (5 bases). V was trimmed by 6 bases and J by 4 bases, leaving 12 bases between them. Germline V CDR1 and CDR2: SQVTM, ANQGSEA. The CDR3 has 12 residues. The CDR3, as DNA: TGCAGCGTGGACCTGGGGAGAGAGACCCAGTACTTC. This codes for CSVDLGRETQYF.

The table lists this clone with a few counts. This chain joins TRBV7-9 and TRBJ2-2, with 7 bases identical to TRBD1. The germline V gene encodes CDR1 SEHNR and CDR2 FQNEAQ (reference sequence). The CDR3 loop spans 16 amino acids. Germline trimming cut 0 bases from V and 4 bases from J; bases unmatched to any gene: 5. The chain's CDR3 is CASSLAIGTVTGELFF. The CDR3 nucleotides are TGTGCCAGCAGCTTAGCCATCGGGACAGTCACCGGGGAGCTGTTTTTT.

This clone occurred a few times. The gene calls are TRBV14 and TRBJ2-7; perhaps TRBD2 as D (5 bases). Germline values: CDR1 SGHDN, CDR2 FVKESK. V lost 4 bases and J 4 bases, leaving 14 bases between the germline ends. CDR3 size: 14 residues. This CDR3 reads CASSRRGGAYEQYF. The CDR3 coding sequence is TGTGCCAGCAGCCGACGGGGTGGTGCATACGAGCAGTACTTC.

The chain is built from TRBV27 and TRBJ2-1; 7 bases agree with TRBD1. Germline assignment: CDR1 MNHEY and CDR2 SMNVEV (reference sequence). The trim removed 3 bases at V and 5 bases at J, leaving 10 bases unmatched. This CDR3 contains 16 residues. CDR3: CASSFPDRVGNNEQFF. The CDR3 nucleotides read TGTGCCAGCAGTTTTCCAGACAGGGTGGGGAACAATGAGCAGTTCTTC.

The table lists this clone with a few counts. The chain has TRBV5-1 and TRBJ1-4; 9 bases are shared with TRBD1. Germline values: CDR1 SGHRS, CDR2 YFSETQ. After removal of 8 bases from V and 5 bases from J, the junction contained 7 bases not matched to a gene. This CDR3 spans 14 amino acids. The CDR3 loop reads CASNTGQGNEKLFF. CDR3 in DNA: TGCGCCAGTAATACTGGACAGGGGAATGAAAAACTGTTTTTT.

The gene calls are TRBV4-2 and TRBJ2-5; tentative D call: TRBD1 (5 bases). The CDR3 covers 15 residues. Germline CDR1 reads LGHNA; CDR2 reads YNFKEQ. V was clipped by 4 bases and J by 1 base, with 13 bases between them. For the CDR3, the DNA is TGTGCCAGCAGCCCCGATGTAGGGGTCCAAGAGACCCAGTACTTC. Its protein is CASSPDVGVQETQYF.

The J gene is TRBJ2-1, the V gene TRBV5-4, with 7 bases matching TRBD2. V was clipped by 3 bases and J by 7 bases; unmatched bases: 13. The CDR3 runs 16 residues. The germline V gene has CDR1 SGHNT and CDR2 YYREEE (reference sequence). The CDR3 sequence: CASSSDSRGYMNEQFF. The CDR3 region has the DNA TGTGCCAGCAGCTCGGACTCGCGGGGGTACATGAATGAGCAGTTCTTC.

The genes are TRBV19 and TRBJ1-1, with 7 positions matching TRBD1. CDR3 length: 15 residues. The germline CDR1 and CDR2 sequences are LNHDA and SQIVND (reference sequence). The V segment lost 4 bases and the J segment 4 bases; nucleotides outside the gene matches: 9. This CDR3 is CASSSDGAGGTEAFF. The CDR3 coding sequence is TGTGCCAGTAGTAGTGATGGGGCAGGGGGCACTGAAGCTTTCTTT.

This clone occurred a few times. The chain links TRBV5-6 to TRBJ2-7; maybe TRBD2 (6 bases). The length of the CDR3 is 13 residues. CDR1 and CDR2 (germline): SGHDT, YYEEEE. The V end was cut by 2 bases, the J end by 7 bases, with 13 bases between. The CDR3 protein is CASSLGGGFEQYF. The CDR3 nucleotides read TGTGCCAGCAGCTTAGGAGGAGGGTTTGAGCAGTACTTC.

CDR3 sequence reads: CASSFTIQGAGEAFF. The CDR3 nucleotides read TGTGCCAGCAGCTTTACAATCCAGGGGGCCGGTGAAGCTTTCTTT. The rearrangement links TRBV11-2 to TRBJ1-1; 8 nucleotides line up with TRBD1. This CDR3 spans 15 amino acids. The germline V gene encodes CDR1 SGHAT and CDR2 FQNNGV. V lost 3 bases and J lost 7; bases outside the gene matches: 10. The whole variable domain, filled in from reference TRBV11-2 and TRBJ1-1, reads EAGVAQSPRYKIIEKRQSVAFWCNPISGHATLYWYQQILGQGPKLLIQFQNNGVVDDSQLPKDRFSAERLKGVDSTLKIQPAKLEDSAVYLCASSFTIQGAGEAFFGQGTRLTVV.

V is TRBV2 and J is TRBJ1-5, with TRBD1 matching over 8 bases. The CDR3 consists of 13 residues. With V trimmed by 10 bases and J by 4 bases, 6 bases remained unmatched. The germline V gene has CDR1 SNHLY and CDR2 FYNNEI. The CDR3 nucleotides are TGTGCCACTCAGGACAGGGTGAATCAGCCCCAGCATTTT. Translated: CATQDRVNQPQHF.

The V gene is TRBV12-3 or TRBV12-4, the J gene TRBJ1-2; unclear D gene. The CDR3 runs to 13 residues. Trimming removed 10 bases at V and 2 bases at J, with 14 bases between. The CDR3 DNA reads as TGTGCCACCAGCATAGCTACCAACTATGGCTACACCTTC. Translated: CATSIATNYGYTF.

This sequence joins TRBV4-1 and TRBJ2-2, with D tentatively TRBD1 (6 bases). V was pared by 2 bases and J by 0 bases, with 13 bases between. CDR1 is MGHRA and CDR2 is YSYEKL in the germline V gene. The CDR3 is 17 amino acids. The CDR3 reads CASSQKRTEPNTGELFF. CDR3 nucleotides: TGCGCCAGCAGCCAAAAGAGGACAGAACCGAACACCGGGGAGCTGTTTTTT.

This chain uses TRBV24-1 with TRBJ2-1; 8 bases are shared with TRBD2. V lost 7 bases and J lost 10; bases outside the gene matches: 11. CDR3 size: 14 residues. Germline assignment: CDR1 KGHDR and CDR2 SFDVKD. CDR3 DNA sequence: TGTGCCACCAGACAAGGGACTAGTAAAGGAGAGCAGTTCTTC. Its translation is CATRQGTSKGEQFF.

The chain carries TRBV28 and TRBJ2-1, with D unresolved. Per the germline V gene, CDR1 is MDHEN and CDR2 is SYDVKM. V gave up 6 bases and J gave up 9 bases, with 9 bases separating them. CDR3 length: 11 amino acids. CDR3 bases: TGTGCCAGCAGAGATCAGGTTGAGCAGTTCTTC. Translated, it gives CASRDQVEQFF.

This chain connects TRBV5-6 to TRBJ2-5; D ambiguous. Trimming removed 4 bases at V and 0 bases at J, with 7 bases between. The germline CDR1 and CDR2 sequences are SGHDT and YYEEEE. The CDR3 totals 13 residues. The CDR3 bases are TGTGCCAGCAGCCCGACATACCAAGAGACCCAGTACTTC. As protein: CASSPTYQETQYF.

This chain connects TRBV15 to TRBJ2-1, with 7 nucleotides matching TRBD2. The germline V gene has CDR1 LNHNV and CDR2 YYDKDF (reference sequence). Unmatched junction bases numbered 9, after V lost 0 bases and J lost 7 bases. The CDR3 loop spans 16 amino acids. The CDR3 sequence: CATSRDPGGSRNEQFF. CDR3 DNA sequence: TGTGCCACCAGCAGAGATCCGGGCGGGAGTAGGAATGAGCAGTTCTTC.

The V call is TRBV7-2, the J call TRBJ2-2, with 8 bases identical to TRBD1. The germline gives CDR1 SGHTA, CDR2 FQGNSA. V gave up 7 bases and J gave up 8 bases; unmatched junction bases: 12. There are 15 residues in the CDR3. The CDR3 loop reads CASTRTGRSLGELFF. The CDR3 nucleotides are TGTGCCAGCACCCGGACAGGGCGTTCTTTAGGGGAGCTGTTTTTT.

This clone turned up a few times. The rearrangement links TRBV5-1 to TRBJ2-3, with TRBD2 matching 7 bases. CDR3 length: 14 residues. Germline V gene lookup returns CDR1 SGHRS and CDR2 YFSETQ. V lost 4 bases, J lost 4 bases, and 6 bases stayed unmatched. CDR3 sequence (DNA): TGCGCCAGCAGCCCCTGGACTAGATCAGATACGCAGTATTTT. Translation: CASSPWTRSDTQYF.

This clone came up a few times. The chain has TRBV5-5 and TRBJ2-1, with 13 bases aligning to TRBD2. This CDR3 spans 15 amino acids. V lost 2 bases and J lost 9; bases outside the gene matches: 5. CDR1 and CDR2 (germline): SGHKS, YYEKEE (reference sequence). Written as DNA, the CDR3 is TGTGCCAGCAGCTTAGGACTAGCGGGAGAGAGTGAGCAGTTCTTC. It translates to CASSLGLAGESEQFF. The full variable domain, in which reference TRBV5-5 and TRBJ2-1 provide the parts outside the CDR3, is DAGVTQSPTHLIKTRGQQVTLRCSPISGHKSVSWYQQVLGQGPQFIFQYYEKEERGRGNFPDRFSARQFPNYSSELNVNALLLGDSALYLCASSLGLAGESEQFFGPGTRLTVL.

The V call is TRBV24-1, the J call TRBJ1-2; 7 bases agree with TRBD1. Trimming at V came to 1 base and at J to 5 bases, leaving 6 bases not matched to a gene. Germline-derived CDR1 and CDR2 are KGHDR and SFDVKD. The CDR3 loop spans 15 amino acids. CDR3 loop: CATSDFRGGEYGYTF. In DNA form, the CDR3 reads TGTGCCACCAGTGATTTTAGAGGGGGCGAGTATGGCTACACCTTC.